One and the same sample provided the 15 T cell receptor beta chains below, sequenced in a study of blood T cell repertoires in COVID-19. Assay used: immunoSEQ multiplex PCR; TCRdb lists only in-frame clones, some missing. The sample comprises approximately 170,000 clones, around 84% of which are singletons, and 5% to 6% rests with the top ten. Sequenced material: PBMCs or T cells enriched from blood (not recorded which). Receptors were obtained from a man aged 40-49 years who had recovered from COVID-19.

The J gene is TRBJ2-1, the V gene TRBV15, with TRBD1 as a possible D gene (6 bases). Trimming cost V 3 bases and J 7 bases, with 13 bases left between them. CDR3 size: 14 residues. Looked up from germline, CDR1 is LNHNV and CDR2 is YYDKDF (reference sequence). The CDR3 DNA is TGTGCCACCAGCAGGGCAGGGGTTCCAAATGAGCAGTTCTTC. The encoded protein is CATSRAGVPNEQFF.

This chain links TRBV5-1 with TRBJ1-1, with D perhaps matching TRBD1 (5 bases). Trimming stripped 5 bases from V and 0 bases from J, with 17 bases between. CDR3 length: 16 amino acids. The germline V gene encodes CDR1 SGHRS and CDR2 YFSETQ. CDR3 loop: CASSIRPQTVNTEAFF. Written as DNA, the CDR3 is TGCGCCAGCAGTATTCGACCCCAGACAGTGAACACTGAAGCTTTCTTT.

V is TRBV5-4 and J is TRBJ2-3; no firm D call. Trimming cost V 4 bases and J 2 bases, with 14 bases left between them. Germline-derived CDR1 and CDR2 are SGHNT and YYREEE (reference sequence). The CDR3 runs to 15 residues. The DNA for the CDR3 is TGTGCCAGCAGCCCCACTCCGATCACCACAGATACGCAGTATTTT. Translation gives CASSPTPITTDTQYF.

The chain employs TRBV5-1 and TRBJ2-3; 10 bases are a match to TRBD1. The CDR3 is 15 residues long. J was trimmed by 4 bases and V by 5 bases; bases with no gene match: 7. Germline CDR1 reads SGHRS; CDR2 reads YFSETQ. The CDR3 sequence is CASSLRQGAADTQYF. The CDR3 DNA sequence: TGCGCCAGCAGTCTGAGACAGGGGGCCGCAGATACGCAGTATTTT.

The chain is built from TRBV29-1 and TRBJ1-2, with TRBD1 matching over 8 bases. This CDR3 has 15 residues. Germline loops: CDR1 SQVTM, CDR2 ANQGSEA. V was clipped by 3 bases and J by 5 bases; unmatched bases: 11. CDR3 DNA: TGCAGCGTTGATCAGACACACAGGGGGGCGTATGGCTACACCTTC. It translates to CSVDQTHRGAYGYTF.

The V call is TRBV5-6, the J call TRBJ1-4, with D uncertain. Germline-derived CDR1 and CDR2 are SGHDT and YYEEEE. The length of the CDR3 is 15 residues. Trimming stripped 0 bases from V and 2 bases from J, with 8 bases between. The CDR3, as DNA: TGTGCCAGCAGCTTGGCTCAGGTCACTAATGAAAAACTGTTTTTT. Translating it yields CASSLAQVTNEKLFF.

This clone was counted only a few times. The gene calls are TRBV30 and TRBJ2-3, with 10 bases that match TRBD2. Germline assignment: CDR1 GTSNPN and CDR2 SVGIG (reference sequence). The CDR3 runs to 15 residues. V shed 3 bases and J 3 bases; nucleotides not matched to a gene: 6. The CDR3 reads CAWRDGLAVTDTQYF. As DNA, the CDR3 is TGTGCCTGGAGAGACGGACTAGCGGTTACAGATACGCAGTATTTT.

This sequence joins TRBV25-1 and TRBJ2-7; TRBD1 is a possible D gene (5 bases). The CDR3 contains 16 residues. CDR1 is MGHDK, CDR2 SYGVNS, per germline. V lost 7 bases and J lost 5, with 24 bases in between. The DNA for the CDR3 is TGTGCCAGCACCCGCCCTTCAGGGCCCTTTCTGGACGAGCAGTACGTC. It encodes CASTRPSGPFLDEQYV.

The CDR3 here is CATSDSDNYGYTF. The CDR3 DNA follows: TGTGCCACCAGTGATTCAGATAACTATGGCTACACCTTC. The chain joins TRBV24-1 to TRBJ1-2; D gene ambiguous. Between the trimmed V and J ends, which lost 2 bases and 1 base, there was a span of 4 bases. This CDR3 is built from 13 residues. Per the germline V gene, CDR1 is KGHDR and CDR2 is SFDVKD.

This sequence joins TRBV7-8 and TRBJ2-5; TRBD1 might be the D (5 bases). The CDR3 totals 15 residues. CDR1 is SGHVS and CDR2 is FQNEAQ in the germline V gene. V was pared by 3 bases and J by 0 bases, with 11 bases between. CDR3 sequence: CASSFPRENQETQYF. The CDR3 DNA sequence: TGTGCCAGCAGCTTCCCCAGGGAAAACCAAGAGACCCAGTACTTC. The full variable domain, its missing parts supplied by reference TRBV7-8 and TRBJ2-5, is GAGVSQSPRYKVAKRGQDVALRCDPISGHVSLFWYQQALGQGPEFLTYFQNEAQLDKSGLPSDRFFAERPEGSVSTLKIQRTQQEDSAVYLCASSFPRENQETQYFGPGTRLLVL.

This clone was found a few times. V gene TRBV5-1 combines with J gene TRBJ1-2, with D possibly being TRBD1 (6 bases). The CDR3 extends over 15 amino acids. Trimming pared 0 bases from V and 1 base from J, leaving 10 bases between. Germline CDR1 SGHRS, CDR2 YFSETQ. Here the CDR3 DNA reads TGCGCCAGCAGCTTGGGGCCAGGGGTTAACTATGGCTACACCTTC. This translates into CASSLGPGVNYGYTF.

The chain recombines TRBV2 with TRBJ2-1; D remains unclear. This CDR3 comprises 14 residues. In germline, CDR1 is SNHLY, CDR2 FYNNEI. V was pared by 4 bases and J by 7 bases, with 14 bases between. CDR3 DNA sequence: TGTGCCAGCAGTGGAAGTCAGCGATCGAATGAGCAGTTCTTC. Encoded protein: CASSGSQRSNEQFF.

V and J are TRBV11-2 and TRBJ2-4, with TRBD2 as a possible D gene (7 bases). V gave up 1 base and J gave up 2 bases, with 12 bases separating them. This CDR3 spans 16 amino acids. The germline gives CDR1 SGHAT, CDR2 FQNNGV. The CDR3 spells CASSLVGGASKNIQYF. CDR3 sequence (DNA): TGTGCCAGCAGCTTAGTGGGGGGGGCTTCCAAAAACATTCAGTACTTC.

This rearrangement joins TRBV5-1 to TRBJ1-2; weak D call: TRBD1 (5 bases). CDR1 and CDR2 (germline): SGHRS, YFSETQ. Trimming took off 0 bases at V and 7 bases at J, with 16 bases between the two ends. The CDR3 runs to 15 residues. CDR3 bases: TGCGCCAGCAGCTTGGAGTGGGGCCGCTCGGGTGGCTACACCTTC. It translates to CASSLEWGRSGGYTF. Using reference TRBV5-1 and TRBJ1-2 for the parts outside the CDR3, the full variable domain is KAGVTQTPRYLIKTRGQQVTLSCSPISGHRSVSWYQQTPGQGLQFLFEYFSETQRNKGNFPGRFSGRQFSNSRSEMNVSTLELGDSALYLCASSLEWGRSGGYTFGSGTRLTVV.

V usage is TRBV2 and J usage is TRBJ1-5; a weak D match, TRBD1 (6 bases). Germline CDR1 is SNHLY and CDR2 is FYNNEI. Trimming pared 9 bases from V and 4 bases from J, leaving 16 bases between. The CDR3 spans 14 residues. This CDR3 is CASGRGTTNQPQHF. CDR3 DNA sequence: TGTGCCAGTGGGAGAGGGACAACAAATCAGCCCCAGCATTTT. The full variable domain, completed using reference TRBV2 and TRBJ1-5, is EPEVTQTPSHQVTQMGQEVILRCVPISNHLYFYWYRQILGQKVEFLVSFYNNEISEKSEIFDDQFSVERPDGSNFTLKIRSTKLEDSAMYFCASGRGTTNQPQHFGDGTRLSIL.